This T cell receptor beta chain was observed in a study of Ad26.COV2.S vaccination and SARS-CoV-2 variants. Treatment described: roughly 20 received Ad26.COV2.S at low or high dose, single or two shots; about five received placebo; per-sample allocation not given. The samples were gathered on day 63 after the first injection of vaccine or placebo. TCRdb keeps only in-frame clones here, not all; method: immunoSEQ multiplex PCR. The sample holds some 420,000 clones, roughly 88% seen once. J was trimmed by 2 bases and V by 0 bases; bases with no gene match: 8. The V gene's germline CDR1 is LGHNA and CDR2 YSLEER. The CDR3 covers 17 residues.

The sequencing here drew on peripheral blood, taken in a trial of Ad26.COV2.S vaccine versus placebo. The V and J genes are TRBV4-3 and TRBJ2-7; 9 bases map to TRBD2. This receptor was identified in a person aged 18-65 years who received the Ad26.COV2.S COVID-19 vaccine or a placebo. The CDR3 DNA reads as TGCGCCAGCAGCCAAGATTACCCAGCGGGGGGCCCCTACGAGCAGTACTTC. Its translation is CASSQDYPAGGPYEQYF.